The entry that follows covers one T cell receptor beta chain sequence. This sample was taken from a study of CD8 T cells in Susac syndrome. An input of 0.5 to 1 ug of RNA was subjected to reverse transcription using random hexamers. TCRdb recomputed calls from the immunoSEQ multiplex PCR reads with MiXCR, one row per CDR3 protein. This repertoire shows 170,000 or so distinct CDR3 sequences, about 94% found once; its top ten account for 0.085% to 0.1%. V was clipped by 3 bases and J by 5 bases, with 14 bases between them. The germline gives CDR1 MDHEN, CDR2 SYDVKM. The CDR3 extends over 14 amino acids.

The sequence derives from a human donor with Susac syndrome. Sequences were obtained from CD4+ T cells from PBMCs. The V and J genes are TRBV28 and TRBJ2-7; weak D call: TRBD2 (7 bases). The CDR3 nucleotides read TGTGCCAGCAGTTTCGGGGGGCTGGGGGACGAGCAGTACTTC. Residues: CASSFGGLGDEQYF.